This TCR beta chain appears in the sequencing data of a study of early T cells in non-severe SARS-CoV-2 infection. V was shortened by 3 bases and J by 5 bases, with 13 bases between the two germline ends. Looked up from germline, CDR1 is SNHLY and CDR2 is FYNNEI. The CDR3 has 14 residues. Unique molecular identifiers were added to individual cDNA molecules. TCRdb passed the 5' RACE reads through MiXCR, listing each CDR3 protein once. The table has tens of thousands of distinct CDR3 sequences, roughly 6.5% seen once. The clonotype was recovered from an adult who was a healthcare worker with PCR-confirmed SARS-CoV-2 infection or an uninfected control (not recorded which). The material sequenced was whole blood. The chain employs TRBV2 and TRBJ1-1; no firm D call. Here the CDR3 reads CASSEVRLGTEAFF. CDR3 nucleotides: TGTGCCAGCAGTGAGGTCCGTCTCGGGACTGAAGCTTTCTTT.